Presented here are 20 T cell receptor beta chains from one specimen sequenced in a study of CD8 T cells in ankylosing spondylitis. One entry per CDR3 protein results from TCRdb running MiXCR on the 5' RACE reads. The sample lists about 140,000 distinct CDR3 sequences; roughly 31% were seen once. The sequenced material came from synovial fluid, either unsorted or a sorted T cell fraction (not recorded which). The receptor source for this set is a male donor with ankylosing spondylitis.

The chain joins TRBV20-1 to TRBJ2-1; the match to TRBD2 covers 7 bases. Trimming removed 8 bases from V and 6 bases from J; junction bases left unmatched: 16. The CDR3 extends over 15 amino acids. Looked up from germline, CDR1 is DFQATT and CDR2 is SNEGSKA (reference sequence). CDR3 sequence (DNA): TGCAGTTCCACGTCGGGGGGTAGCGGGCGCAATGAGCAGTTCTTC. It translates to CSSTSGGSGRNEQFF.

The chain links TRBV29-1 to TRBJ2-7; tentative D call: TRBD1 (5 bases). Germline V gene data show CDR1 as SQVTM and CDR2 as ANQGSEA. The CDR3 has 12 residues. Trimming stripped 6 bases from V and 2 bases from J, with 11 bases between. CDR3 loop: CSVGPDAYEQYF. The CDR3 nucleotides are TGCAGCGTGGGGCCAGATGCCTACGAGCAGTACTTC.

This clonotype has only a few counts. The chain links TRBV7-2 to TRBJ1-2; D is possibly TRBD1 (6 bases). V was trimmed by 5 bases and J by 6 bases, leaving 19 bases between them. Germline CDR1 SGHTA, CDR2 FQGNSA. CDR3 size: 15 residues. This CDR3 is CASSPPSGQRNGYTF. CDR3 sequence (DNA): TGTGCCAGCAGCCCCCCTTCGGGACAACGAAATGGCTACACCTTC. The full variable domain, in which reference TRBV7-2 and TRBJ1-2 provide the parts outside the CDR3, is GAGVSQSPSNKVTEKGKDVELRCDPISGHTALYWYRQSLGQGLEFLIYFQGNSAPDKSGLPSDRFSAERTGGSVSTLTIQRTQQEDSAVYLCASSPPSGQRNGYTFGSGTRLTVV.

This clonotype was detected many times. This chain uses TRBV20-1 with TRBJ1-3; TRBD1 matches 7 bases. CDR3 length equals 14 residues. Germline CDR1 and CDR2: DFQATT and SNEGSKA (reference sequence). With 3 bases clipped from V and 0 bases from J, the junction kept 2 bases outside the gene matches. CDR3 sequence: CSARDRISGNTIYF. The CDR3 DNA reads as TGCAGTGCTAGGGACAGGATCTCTGGAAACACCATATATTTT.

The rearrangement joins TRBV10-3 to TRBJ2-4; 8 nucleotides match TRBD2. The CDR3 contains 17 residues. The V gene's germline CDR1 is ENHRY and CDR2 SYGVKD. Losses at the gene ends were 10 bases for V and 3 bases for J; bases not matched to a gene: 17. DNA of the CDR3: TGTGCCACCCAGTGGGCGGGGGGCCCCCTCGGCAAAAACATTCAGTACTTC. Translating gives CATQWAGGPLGKNIQYF.

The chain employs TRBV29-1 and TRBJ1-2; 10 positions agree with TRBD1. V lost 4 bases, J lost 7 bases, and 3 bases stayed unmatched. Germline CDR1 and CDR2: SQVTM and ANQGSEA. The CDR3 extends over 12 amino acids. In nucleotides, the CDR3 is TGCAGCGTTGGGGGGACAGGGGCTGGCTACACCTTC. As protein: CSVGGTGAGYTF.

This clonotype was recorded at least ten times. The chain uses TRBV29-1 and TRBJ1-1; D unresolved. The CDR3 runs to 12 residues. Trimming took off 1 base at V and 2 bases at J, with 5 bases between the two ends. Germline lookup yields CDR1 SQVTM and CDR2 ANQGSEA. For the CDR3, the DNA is TGCAGCGTTGAAGGGGTTAACACTGAAGCTTTCTTT. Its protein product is CSVEGVNTEAFF.

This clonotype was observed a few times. CDR3 DNA: TGTGCCAGCAGCCAAGGAGTAGTAACGCTAGCCAAAAACATTCAGTACTTC. Its protein is CASSQGVVTLAKNIQYF. J is TRBJ2-4 and V is TRBV3-1; D is undetermined. CDR1 and CDR2 from the germline V gene are LGHDT and YNNKEL (reference sequence). The CDR3 extends over 17 amino acids. V dropped 1 base and J dropped 0 bases, with 13 bases sitting between them.

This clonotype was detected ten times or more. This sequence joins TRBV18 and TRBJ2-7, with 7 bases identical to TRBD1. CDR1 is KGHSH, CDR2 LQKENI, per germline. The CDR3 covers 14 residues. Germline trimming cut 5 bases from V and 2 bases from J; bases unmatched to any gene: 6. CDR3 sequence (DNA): TGTGCCAGCTCATCAGGGGGTCTGCCCTACGAGCAGTACTTC. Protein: CASSSGGLPYEQYF.

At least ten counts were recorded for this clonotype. CDR3 DNA sequence: TGTGCCAGCAGCGGCGTCAGGGGGCGAGAGGAGACCCAGTACTTC. As protein: CASSGVRGREETQYF. The V gene is TRBV9, the J gene TRBJ2-5; 8 bases match TRBD1. Germline lookup yields CDR1 SGDLS and CDR2 YYNGEE. This CDR3 comprises 15 residues. With 3 bases clipped from V and 5 bases from J, the junction kept 9 bases outside the gene matches.

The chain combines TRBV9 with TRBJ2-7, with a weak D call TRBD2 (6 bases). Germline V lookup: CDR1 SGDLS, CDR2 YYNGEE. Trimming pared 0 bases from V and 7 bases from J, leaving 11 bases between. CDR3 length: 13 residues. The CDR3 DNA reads TGTGCCAGCAGCGTAGGGTCGGAGGGGGAGCAGTACTTC. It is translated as CASSVGSEGEQYF.

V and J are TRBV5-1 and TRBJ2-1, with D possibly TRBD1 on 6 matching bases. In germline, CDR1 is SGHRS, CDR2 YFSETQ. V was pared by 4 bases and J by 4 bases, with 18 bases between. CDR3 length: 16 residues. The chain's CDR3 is CASSLAPRQAYNEQFF. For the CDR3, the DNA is TGCGCCAGCAGCCTGGCCCCAAGACAGGCGTACAATGAGCAGTTCTTC.

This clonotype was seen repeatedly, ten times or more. This CDR3 is CASIGTDLSYNEQFF. The DNA for the CDR3 is TGTGCCAGCATTGGGACGGATCTGTCCTACAATGAGCAGTTCTTC. The chain employs TRBV2 and TRBJ2-1; D may be TRBD1 or TRBD2 (5 bases each). Germline V gene lookup returns CDR1 SNHLY and CDR2 FYNNEI. Trimming removed 7 bases at V and 1 base at J, with 14 bases between. The CDR3 loop spans 15 amino acids.

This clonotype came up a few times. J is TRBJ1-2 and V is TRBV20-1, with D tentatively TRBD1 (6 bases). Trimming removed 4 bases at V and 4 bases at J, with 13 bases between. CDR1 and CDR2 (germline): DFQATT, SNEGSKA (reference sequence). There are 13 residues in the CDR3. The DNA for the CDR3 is TGCAGTGCTAACGTACAGGGAAGCTATGGCTACACCTTC. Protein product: CSANVQGSYGYTF.

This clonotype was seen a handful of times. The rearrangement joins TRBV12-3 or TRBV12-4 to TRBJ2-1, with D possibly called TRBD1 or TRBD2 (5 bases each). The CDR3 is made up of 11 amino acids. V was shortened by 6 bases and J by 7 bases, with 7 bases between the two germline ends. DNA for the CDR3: TGTGCCAGCAGGGGGGATAATGAGCAGTTCTTC. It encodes CASRGDNEQFF.

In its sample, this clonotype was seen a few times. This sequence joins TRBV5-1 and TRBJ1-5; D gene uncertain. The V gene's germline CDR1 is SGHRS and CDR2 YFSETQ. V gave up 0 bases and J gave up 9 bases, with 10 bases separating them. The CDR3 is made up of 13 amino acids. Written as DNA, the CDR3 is TGCGCCAGCAGCTTGGTGGCAGGTGGGCCCCAGCATTTT. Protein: CASSLVAGGPQHF.

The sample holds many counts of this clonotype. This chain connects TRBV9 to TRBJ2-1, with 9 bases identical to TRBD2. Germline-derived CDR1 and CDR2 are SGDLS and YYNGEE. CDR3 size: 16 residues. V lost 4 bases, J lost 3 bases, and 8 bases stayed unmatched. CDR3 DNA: TGTGCCAGCAGCACCCATGCGCGGGGGGGCTACAATGAGCAGTTCTTC. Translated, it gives CASSTHARGGYNEQFF.

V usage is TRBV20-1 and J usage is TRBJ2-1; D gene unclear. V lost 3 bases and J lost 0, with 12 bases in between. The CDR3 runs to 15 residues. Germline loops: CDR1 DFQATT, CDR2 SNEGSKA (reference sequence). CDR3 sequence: CSARSNEVSYNEQFF. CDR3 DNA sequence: TGCAGTGCTAGGTCCAATGAGGTCTCCTACAATGAGCAGTTCTTC.

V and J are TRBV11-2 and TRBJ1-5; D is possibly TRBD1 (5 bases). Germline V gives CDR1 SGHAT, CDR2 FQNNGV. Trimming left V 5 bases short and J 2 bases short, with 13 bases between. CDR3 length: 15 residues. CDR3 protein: CASSKGTSGNQPQHF. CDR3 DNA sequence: TGTGCCAGCAGCAAGGGGACGTCTGGCAATCAGCCCCAGCATTTT.

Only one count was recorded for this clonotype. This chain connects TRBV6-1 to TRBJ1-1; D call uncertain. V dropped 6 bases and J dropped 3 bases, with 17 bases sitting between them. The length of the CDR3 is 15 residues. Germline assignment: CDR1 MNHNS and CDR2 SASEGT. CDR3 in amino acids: CASSQGFFGDTEAFF. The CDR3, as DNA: TGTGCCAGCAGCCAAGGGTTTTTCGGGGACACTGAAGCTTTCTTT.